Each of the 31 T cell receptor beta chains below was sequenced from the same sample in a study of cytomegalovirus exposure and HLA in healthy donors. PCR involved 60 Vbeta and 13 Jbeta primers. TCRdb keeps only in-frame clones here, not all; method: immunoSEQ multiplex PCR. The table shows over 150,000 clones, with about 83% occurring only once. The material sequenced was PBMCs. The receptors here all came from a girl between 10 and 17 years old in good health and CMV-seropositive.

This chain connects TRBV11-3 to TRBJ1-6; no clear D. Germline values: CDR1 SGHNT, CDR2 YENEEA. Trimming left V 0 bases short and J 7 bases short, with 16 bases between. The CDR3 loop spans 17 amino acids. The CDR3 DNA reads TGTGCCAGCAGCTTAGAGGGCAAATCCAAACCCAATTCACCCCTCCACTTT. It encodes CASSLEGKSKPNSPLHF.

The rearrangement uses TRBV5-6 and TRBJ2-5; no reliable D call. The J call may be wrong; the DNA end is better matched by TRBJ2-7. The CDR3 length is 12 residues. Germline V lookup: CDR1 SGHDT, CDR2 YYEEEE. This chain's CDR3 is CASSFYSAEQYF. CDR3 sequence (DNA): TGTGCCAGCAGCTTTTACTCCGCCGAGCAGTACTTC.

V and J are TRBV11-3 and TRBJ1-3; TRBD1 might be the D (6 bases). Trimming pared 7 bases from V and 4 bases from J, leaving 14 bases between. CDR1 is SGHNT, CDR2 YENEEA, per germline. The CDR3 is 14 residues long. CDR3 in amino acids: CASTRDKPGNTIYF. Here the CDR3 DNA reads TGTGCCAGCACCAGGGACAAACCAGGAAACACCATATATTTT.

V and J are TRBV7-8 and TRBJ1-2, with D perhaps matching TRBD1 (5 bases). The CDR3 has 13 residues. With 8 bases removed from V and 2 bases from J, the gap between germline ends came to 12 bases. CDR1 SGHVS and CDR2 FQNEAQ come from the germline V gene. For the CDR3, the DNA is TGTGCCAGCCGTGGGGCACCCAACTATGGCTACACCTTC. It yields the protein CASRGAPNYGYTF.

Details on this clone: The same CDR3 arises from other DNA sequences in this sample as well. The V and J genes are TRBV9 and TRBJ1-6; perhaps TRBD1 as D (6 bases). The CDR3 totals 13 residues. Germline assignment: CDR1 SGDLS and CDR2 YYNGEE. V lost 3 bases and J lost 7, with 8 bases in between. The CDR3 region has the DNA TGTGCCAGCAGCGGGACAGTGAATTCACCCCTCCACTTT. Translating it yields CASSGTVNSPLHF. The whole variable domain, filled in from reference TRBV9 and TRBJ1-6, reads DSGVTQTPKHLITATGQRVTLRCSPRSGDLSVYWYQQSLDQGLQFLIQYYNGEERAKGNILERFSAQQFPDLHSELNLSSLELGDSALYFCASSGTVNSPLHFGNGTRLTVT.

The chain combines TRBV6-6 with TRBJ2-1; TRBD1 aligns across 9 bases. CDR3 length equals 15 residues. Per germline, CDR1 MNHNY and CDR2 SVGAGI (reference sequence). The J segment lost 4 bases and the V segment lost 6 bases, leaving 7 bases of the junction unmatched. This CDR3 is CASSPRDRVYNEQFF. The CDR3 nucleotides read TGTGCCAGCAGCCCCCGGGACAGGGTGTACAATGAGCAGTTCTTC.

This sequence joins TRBV29-1 and TRBJ2-3, with TRBD1 matching 7 bases. The CDR3 covers 13 residues. Losses at the gene ends were 2 bases for V and 3 bases for J; bases not matched to a gene: 2. Germline loops: CDR1 SQVTM, CDR2 ANQGSEA. The CDR3 sequence: CSVEQGVTDTQYF. In DNA, the CDR3 is TGCAGCGTTGAACAGGGGGTAACAGATACGCAGTATTTT.

With respect to this clone: One junction end disagrees with the germline gene, perhaps due to a read error. The chain is built from TRBV27 and TRBJ2-1; possibly TRBD2 for D (5 bases). This CDR3 comprises 13 residues. Germline V gene sequence: CDR1 MNHEY, CDR2 SMNVEV (reference sequence). In DNA form, the CDR3 reads TGTGCCAGCAGTTTCGCGGCGGGTAATGGGCAGTTCTTC. It translates to CASSFAAGNGQFF.

This clone has just one count. The chain combines TRBV10-3 with TRBJ1-1; the match to TRBD1 covers 7 bases. Germline V CDR1 and CDR2: ENHRY, SYGVKD. The CDR3 is made up of 13 amino acids. The V segment lost 11 bases and the J segment 1 base; nucleotides outside the gene matches: 7. CDR3 amino acids: CAGRDRENTEAFF. The CDR3, as DNA: TGTGCCGGACGTGACAGGGAGAACACTGAAGCTTTCTTT.

This clone was detected a few times. V is TRBV7-8 and J is TRBJ1-5; 8 nucleotides line up with TRBD1. The ends lost 4 bases at V and 7 bases at J; junction bases unmatched: 15. CDR1 is SGHVS, CDR2 FQNEAQ, per germline. The CDR3 loop spans 17 amino acids. CDR3: CASSSRVAGGAGQPQHF. The CDR3 DNA is TGTGCCAGCAGCTCGCGGGTGGCAGGGGGCGCGGGGCAGCCCCAGCATTTT.

This clone came up once. This chain uses TRBV7-3 with TRBJ1-2, with 8 bases lining up with TRBD1. The length of the CDR3 is 13 residues. Germline V lookup: CDR1 SGHTA, CDR2 FQGTGA. V lost 1 base and J lost 6; bases outside the gene matches: 1. This CDR3 is CASSLIQGDGYTF. The CDR3, as DNA: TGTGCCAGCAGCTTAATACAGGGGGATGGCTACACCTTC.

The gene calls are TRBV19 and TRBJ1-4; no definite D call. V lost 5 bases and J lost 8, with 15 bases in between. The CDR3 covers 14 residues. Germline-derived CDR1 and CDR2 are LNHDA and SQIVND (reference sequence). The CDR3 reads CASSARSDREKLFF. In DNA, the CDR3 is TGTGCCAGTAGTGCCCGATCTGATCGGGAAAAACTGTTTTTT.

The rearrangement joins TRBV7-2 to TRBJ1-2, with TRBD1 as a possible D gene (5 bases). Germline loops: CDR1 SGHTA, CDR2 FQGNSA. Trimming took off 5 bases at V and 5 bases at J, with 12 bases between the two ends. The CDR3 has 13 residues. The CDR3 coding sequence is TGTGCCAGCAGCCCGACAGAACTATATGGCTACACCTTC. It is translated as CASSPTELYGYTF. Looking up the rest from reference TRBV7-2 and TRBJ1-2 gives the full variable domain: GAGVSQSPSNKVTEKGKDVELRCDPISGHTALYWYRQSLGQGLEFLIYFQGNSAPDKSGLPSDRFSAERTGGSVSTLTIQRTQQEDSAVYLCASSPTELYGYTFGSGTRLTVV.

With respect to this clone: At one end the junction does not follow the germline gene, possibly because of a read error. The V and J genes are TRBV10-3 and TRBJ2-1; 10 bases are a match to TRBD2. The CDR3 runs 14 residues. The V gene's germline CDR1 is ENHRY and CDR2 SYGVKD. The CDR3 loop reads CAISKSGGDNEQFF. The DNA for the CDR3 is TGTGCCATCAGTAAAAGCGGGGGGGACAACGAGCAGTTCTTC.

The chain has TRBV5-4 and TRBJ2-3; the D gene is possibly TRBD1 (5 bases). The CDR3 spans 16 residues. Trimming shortened V by 3 bases and J by 2 bases, and 16 bases separated the two germline ends. Germline CDR1 and CDR2: SGHNT and YYREEE (reference sequence). The CDR3, as DNA: TGTGCCAGCAGCTGGTGGGGCACGAGTAACACAGATACGCAGTATTTT. This sequence encodes CASSWWGTSNTDTQYF. Complete variable domain (other parts from reference TRBV5-4 and TRBJ2-3): ETGVTQSPTHLIKTRGQQVTLRCSSQSGHNTVSWYQQALGQGPQFIFQYYREEENGRGNFPPRFSGLQFPNYSSELNVNALELDDSALYLCASSWWGTSNTDTQYFGPGTRLTVL.

This clone was found a few times. This sequence joins TRBV27 and TRBJ1-2, with D maybe TRBD1 (6 bases). V lost 5 bases, J lost 6 bases, and 16 bases lay in between. CDR1 is MNHEY and CDR2 is SMNVEV in the germline V gene (reference sequence). This CDR3 comprises 14 residues. The CDR3 DNA reads as TGTGCCAGCAGTCCAAAGGGGGATCTGGATGGCTACACCTTC. Amino acids: CASSPKGDLDGYTF.

The rearrangement uses TRBV7-6 and TRBJ1-1; 7 bases line up with TRBD1. The junction had 7 bases not matched to a gene; V was cut back by 5 bases and J by 4 bases. The CDR3 runs 14 residues. CDR1 and CDR2 from the germline V gene are SGHVS and FNYEAQ. The CDR3 DNA is TGTGCCAGCAGCCCATCCACAGGGGTCACTGAAGCTTTCTTT. Its protein is CASSPSTGVTEAFF.

The rearrangement joins TRBV4-1 to TRBJ1-2; TRBD1 aligns across 7 bases. Germline V gene data show CDR1 as MGHRA and CDR2 as YSYEKL. With 1 base clipped from V and 7 bases from J, the junction kept 12 bases outside the gene matches. CDR3 length: 16 residues. In DNA, the CDR3 is TGCGCCAGCAGCCAAGGGGAAAGTCAGGGGGGCTCTGGCTACACCTTC. Translated, it gives CASSQGESQGGSGYTF.

Remarks on this clone: Other DNA sequences in the sample encode the same CDR3. The V gene is TRBV15, the J gene TRBJ2-7; TRBD2 agrees at 9 bases. Trimming at V came to 0 bases and at J to 3 bases, leaving 3 bases not matched to a gene. Germline V CDR1 and CDR2: LNHNV, YYDKDF (reference sequence). There are 15 residues in the CDR3. The CDR3 reads CATSRDPAGGYEQYF. As DNA, the CDR3 is TGTGCCACCAGCAGAGATCCAGCGGGGGGCTACGAGCAGTACTTC.

Here the CDR3 DNA reads TGTGCCAGCAGTTCTCTCACAGATACGCAGTATTTT. Encoded protein: CASSSLTDTQYF. The genes are TRBV2 and TRBJ2-3; no clear D gene. The CDR3 runs 12 residues. Per the germline V gene, CDR1 is SNHLY and CDR2 is FYNNEI. Trimming stripped 5 bases from V and 2 bases from J, with 5 bases between.

Here the CDR3 reads CASSHWTGGGEKLFF. The CDR3 coding sequence is TGTGCCAGCAGCCATTGGACAGGGGGCGGTGAAAAACTGTTTTTT. The rearrangement uses TRBV5-6 and TRBJ1-4, with 11 bases lining up with TRBD1. The germline CDR1 and CDR2 sequences are SGHDT and YYEEEE. The CDR3 has 15 amino acids. Unmatched junction bases numbered 6, after V lost 4 bases and J lost 7 bases.

This clone turned up a few times. This sequence joins TRBV2 and TRBJ2-3, with D tentatively TRBD2 (5 bases). Trimming left V 4 bases short and J 3 bases short, with 14 bases between. CDR1 is SNHLY and CDR2 is FYNNEI in the germline V gene. The CDR3 is 15 residues long. The CDR3 DNA follows: TGTGCCAGCAGTGTAGAGGCCGGGGAAACAGATACGCAGTATTTT. Encoded protein: CASSVEAGETDTQYF.

V is TRBV9 and J is TRBJ2-3; 7 nucleotides line up with TRBD2. The germline V gene has CDR1 SGDLS and CDR2 YYNGEE. The CDR3 length is 18 residues. Trimming took 1 base from V and 1 from J; bases not matched to a gene: 12. The CDR3 nucleotides are TGTGCCAGCAGCGTATCCCCTCGGGCTAGCGGACGCACAGATACGCAGTATTTT. The encoded protein is CASSVSPRASGRTDTQYF. The full variable domain, with the rest looked up from reference TRBV9 and TRBJ2-3, is DSGVTQTPKHLITATGQRVTLRCSPRSGDLSVYWYQQSLDQGLQFLIQYYNGEERAKGNILERFSAQQFPDLHSELNLSSLELGDSALYFCASSVSPRASGRTDTQYFGPGTRLTVL.

The rearrangement joins TRBV19 to TRBJ1-2; D ambiguous. Per the germline V gene, CDR1 is LNHDA and CDR2 is SQIVND (reference sequence). The CDR3 is made up of 13 amino acids. Trimming took off 3 bases at V and 4 bases at J, with 9 bases between the two ends. CDR3 region: CASSIQNFYGYTF. Written as DNA, the CDR3 is TGTGCCAGTAGTATTCAAAATTTCTATGGCTACACCTTC.

This chain links TRBV9 with TRBJ2-2, with TRBD2 matching 7 bases. Trimming cost V 4 bases and J 6 bases; bases outside gene matches: 9. CDR3 length: 15 residues. Germline V gene sequence: CDR1 SGDLS, CDR2 YYNGEE. CDR3 DNA sequence: TGTGCCAGCAGCCCCGCCGGGGGGTCCGCCGGGGAGCTGTTTTTT. As protein: CASSPAGGSAGELFF.

This clone has a handful of counts. The chain carries TRBV5-4 and TRBJ1-6, with 11 bases that match TRBD1. Germline CDR1 is SGHNT and CDR2 is YYREEE (reference sequence). The trim removed 0 bases at V and 9 bases at J, leaving 8 bases unmatched. The CDR3 length is 17 residues. The CDR3 reads CASSLVAGTGGGSPLHF. CDR3 sequence (DNA): TGTGCCAGCAGCTTGGTAGCCGGGACAGGGGGGGGTTCACCCCTCCACTTT.

This chain joins TRBV4-1 and TRBJ2-7; no clear D. Looked up from germline, CDR1 is MGHRA and CDR2 is YSYEKL. CDR3 length: 14 amino acids. Trimming stripped 1 base from V and 2 bases from J, with 9 bases between. In DNA, the CDR3 is TGCGCCAGCAGCCAAGGCGACAATCCCTACGAGCAGTACTTC. As protein: CASSQGDNPYEQYF.

The chain links TRBV6-5 to TRBJ2-1, with 8 bases lining up with TRBD2. The germline V gene has CDR1 MNHEY and CDR2 SVGAGI. The ends lost 0 bases at V and 3 bases at J; junction bases unmatched: 4. The CDR3 spans 16 residues. CDR3 DNA sequence: TGTGCCAGCAGTTACTCAGCGGGGGAGGTCTACAATGAGCAGTTCTTC. Translated: CASSYSAGEVYNEQFF.

CDR3 protein: CASSGTANTEAFF. The CDR3 DNA sequence: TGTGCCAGCAGTGGGACAGCGAACACTGAAGCTTTCTTT. This chain joins TRBV6-4 and TRBJ1-1, with D perhaps matching TRBD1 (6 bases). Trimming took 4 bases from V and 1 from J, leaving 7 bases between them. The CDR3 spans 13 residues. In germline, CDR1 is MRHNA, CDR2 SNTAGT.

The chain links TRBV11-1 to TRBJ1-1; no firm D call. The CDR3 length is 14 residues. Germline V lookup: CDR1 SGHAT, CDR2 FQDESV (reference sequence). V was pared by 0 bases and J by 8 bases, with 13 bases between. CDR3 DNA sequence: TGTGCCAGCAGCTTAGCTTGGCAAATCCAAGAAGCTTTCTTT. Protein sequence: CASSLAWQIQEAFF.

The genes are TRBV6-5 and TRBJ2-2; no definite D call. The V end lost 6 bases, the J end lost 1 base, and 12 bases lay between the germline ends. The CDR3 consists of 15 residues. CDR1 is MNHEY, CDR2 SVGAGI, per germline. Here the CDR3 reads CASRLGAENTGELFF. DNA for the CDR3: TGTGCCAGCAGACTCGGTGCGGAGAACACCGGGGAGCTGTTTTTT.